The present TCR beta chain was sequenced within a study of blood T cells in healthy people across ages. Study findings and constraints: Per million T cells, the diversity of TCR beta decreased roughly linearly as age advanced. Estimates of diversity drawn from one million T cells were considered underestimates.

A sample-barcoded 5' primer and a J-beta primer mix were used in a second PCR of roughly 7 to 12 cycles. Using its own MiXCR run on the 5' RACE reads, TCRdb lists one record per CDR3 protein. The table lists roughly 1,500,000 distinct CDR3 sequences, around 42% of them singletons. On this clonotype: What it recognizes is unknown.

Per the germline V gene, CDR1 is DFQATT and CDR2 is SNEGSKA (reference sequence). There are 16 residues in the CDR3. Every sample had a minimum of 6 million PBMCs isolated. The chain joins TRBV20-1 to TRBJ2-4, with TRBD2 identical over 11 bases. The DNA end lines up better with TRBJ2-7; the J call may be wrong. The receptor's source is a woman under 30 in good health. The sequenced sample was blood. The CDR3 loop is CSARDFEGTSGSEQYF. The CDR3 nucleotides read TGCAGTGCTAGAGATTTCGAGGGGACTAGCGGCTCCGAGCAGTACTTC.